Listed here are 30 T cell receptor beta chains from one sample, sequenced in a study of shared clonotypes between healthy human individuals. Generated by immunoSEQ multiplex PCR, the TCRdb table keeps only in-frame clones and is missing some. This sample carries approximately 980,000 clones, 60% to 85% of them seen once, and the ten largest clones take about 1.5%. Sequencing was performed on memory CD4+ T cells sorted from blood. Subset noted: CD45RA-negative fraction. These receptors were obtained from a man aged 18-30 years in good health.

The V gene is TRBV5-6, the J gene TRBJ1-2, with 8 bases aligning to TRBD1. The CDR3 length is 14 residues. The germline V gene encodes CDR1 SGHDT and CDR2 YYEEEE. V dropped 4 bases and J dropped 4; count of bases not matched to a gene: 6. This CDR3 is CASSPGGQGYGYTF. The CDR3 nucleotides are TGTGCCAGCAGCCCAGGGGGCCAGGGCTATGGCTACACCTTC. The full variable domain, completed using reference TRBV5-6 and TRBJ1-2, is DAGVTQSPTHLIKTRGQQVTLRCSPKSGHDTVSWYQQALGQGPQFIFQYYEEEERQRGNFPDRFSGHQFPNYSSELNVNALLLGDSALYLCASSPGGQGYGYTFGSGTRLTVV.

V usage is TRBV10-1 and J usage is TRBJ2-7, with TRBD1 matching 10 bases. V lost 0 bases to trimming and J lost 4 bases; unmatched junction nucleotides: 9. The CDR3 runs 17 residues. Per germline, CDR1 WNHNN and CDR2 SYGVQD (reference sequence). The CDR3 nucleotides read TGCGCCAGCAGTGAGTCGGCCACCGGGACAGGGGTTTACGAGCAGTACTTC. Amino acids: CASSESATGTGVYEQYF.

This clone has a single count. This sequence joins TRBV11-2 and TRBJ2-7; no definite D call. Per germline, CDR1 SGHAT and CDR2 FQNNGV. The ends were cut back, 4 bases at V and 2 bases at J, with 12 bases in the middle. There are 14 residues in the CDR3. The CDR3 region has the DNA TGTGCCAGCAGCTCCTTAGTCTTAACCTACGAGCAGTACTTC. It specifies CASSSLVLTYEQYF.

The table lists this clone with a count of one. CDR3 region: CASRRETSSYNEQFF. The CDR3 region has the DNA TGCGCCAGCAGACGGGAGACTAGCTCCTACAATGAGCAGTTCTTC. The V call is TRBV5-1, the J call TRBJ2-1; perhaps TRBD2 as D (6 bases). CDR3 length: 15 amino acids. Germline V CDR1 and CDR2: SGHRS, YFSETQ. V lost 5 bases and J 0 bases, leaving 12 bases between the germline ends.

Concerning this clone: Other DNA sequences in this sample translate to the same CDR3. In DNA form, the CDR3 reads TGCGCCAGCAGCCTAACGGGGAACACTGAAGCTTTCTTT. Protein sequence: CASSLTGNTEAFF. The chain couples TRBV5-1 to TRBJ1-1; no definite D call. Germline V gene sequence: CDR1 SGHRS, CDR2 YFSETQ. This CDR3 has 13 amino acids. With 4 bases removed from V and 1 base from J, the gap between germline ends came to 8 bases.

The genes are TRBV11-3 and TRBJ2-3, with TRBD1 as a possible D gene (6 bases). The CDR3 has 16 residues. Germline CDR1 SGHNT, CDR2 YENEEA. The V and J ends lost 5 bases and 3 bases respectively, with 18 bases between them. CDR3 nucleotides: TGTGCCAGCAGCCCCCGACAGGAAGGTGGGACAGATACGCAGTATTTT. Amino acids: CASSPRQEGGTDTQYF.

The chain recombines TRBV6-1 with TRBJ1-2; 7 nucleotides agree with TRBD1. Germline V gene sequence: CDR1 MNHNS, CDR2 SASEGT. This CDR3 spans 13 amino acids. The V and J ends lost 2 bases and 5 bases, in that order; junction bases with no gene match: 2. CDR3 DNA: TGTGCCAGCAGTGAACAACAGGGGTATGGCTACACCTTC. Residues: CASSEQQGYGYTF.

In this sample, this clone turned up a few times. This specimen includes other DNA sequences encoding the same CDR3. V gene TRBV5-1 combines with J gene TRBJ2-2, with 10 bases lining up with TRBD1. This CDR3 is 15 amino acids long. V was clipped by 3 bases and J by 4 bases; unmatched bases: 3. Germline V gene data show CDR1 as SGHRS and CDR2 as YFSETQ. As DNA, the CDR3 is TGCGCCAGCAGCTCGGGACAGGGGAGCACCGGGGAGCTGTTTTTT. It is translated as CASSSGQGSTGELFF.

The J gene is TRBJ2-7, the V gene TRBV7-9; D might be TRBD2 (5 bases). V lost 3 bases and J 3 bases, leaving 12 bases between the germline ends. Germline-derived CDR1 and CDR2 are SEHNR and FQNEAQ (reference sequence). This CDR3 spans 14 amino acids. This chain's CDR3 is CASSFGLGNYEQYF. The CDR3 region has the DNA TGTGCCAGCAGCTTCGGACTGGGTAACTACGAGCAGTACTTC.

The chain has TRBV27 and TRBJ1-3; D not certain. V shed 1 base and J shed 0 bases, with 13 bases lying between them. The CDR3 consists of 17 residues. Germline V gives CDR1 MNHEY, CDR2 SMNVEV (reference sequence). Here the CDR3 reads CASSLYPGGSSGNTIYF. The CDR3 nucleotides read TGTGCCAGCAGTTTATACCCCGGCGGGAGCTCTGGAAACACCATATATTTT.

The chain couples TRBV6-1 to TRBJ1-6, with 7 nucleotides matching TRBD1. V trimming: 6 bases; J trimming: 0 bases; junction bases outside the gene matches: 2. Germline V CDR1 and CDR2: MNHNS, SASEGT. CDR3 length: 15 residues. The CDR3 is CASRQGSSYNSPLHF. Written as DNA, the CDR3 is TGTGCCAGCAGACAGGGGAGCTCCTATAATTCACCCCTCCACTTT.

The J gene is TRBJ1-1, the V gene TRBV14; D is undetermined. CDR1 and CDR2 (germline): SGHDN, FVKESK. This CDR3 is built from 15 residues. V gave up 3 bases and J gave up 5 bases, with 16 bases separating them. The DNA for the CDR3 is TGTGCCAGCAGCCAGCGGGGAGGTGAGTCTACTGAAGCTTTCTTT. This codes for CASSQRGGESTEAFF.

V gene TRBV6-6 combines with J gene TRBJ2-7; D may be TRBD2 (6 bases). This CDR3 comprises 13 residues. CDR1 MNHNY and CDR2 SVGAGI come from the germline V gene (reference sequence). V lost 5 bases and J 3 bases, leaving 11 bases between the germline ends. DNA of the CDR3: TGTGCCAGCAGTGGGACTGCCCTCTACGAGCAGTACTTC. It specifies CASSGTALYEQYF.

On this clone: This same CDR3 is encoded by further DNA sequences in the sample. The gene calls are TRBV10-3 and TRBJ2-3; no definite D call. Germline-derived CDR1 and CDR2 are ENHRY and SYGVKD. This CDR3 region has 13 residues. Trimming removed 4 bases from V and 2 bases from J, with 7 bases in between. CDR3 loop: CAISGGFTDTQYF. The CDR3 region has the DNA TGTGCCATCAGTGGCGGCTTCACAGATACGCAGTATTTT.

CDR3 amino acids: CASSRGLAGEETQYF. As DNA, the CDR3 is TGCGCCAGCAGCCGGGGACTAGCGGGAGAAGAGACCCAGTACTTC. The chain uses TRBV4-3 and TRBJ2-5, with TRBD2 matching over 14 bases. Looked up from germline, CDR1 is LGHNA and CDR2 is YSLEER. This CDR3 is 15 amino acids long. The V gene end was trimmed by 4 bases and the J gene end by 3 bases; junction bases not matched to a gene: 1.

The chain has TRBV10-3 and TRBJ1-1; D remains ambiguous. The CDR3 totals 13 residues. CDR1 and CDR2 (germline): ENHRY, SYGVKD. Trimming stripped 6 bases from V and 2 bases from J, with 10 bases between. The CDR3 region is CAIRGDRNTEAFF. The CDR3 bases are TGTGCCATCAGGGGAGACCGAAACACTGAAGCTTTCTTT.

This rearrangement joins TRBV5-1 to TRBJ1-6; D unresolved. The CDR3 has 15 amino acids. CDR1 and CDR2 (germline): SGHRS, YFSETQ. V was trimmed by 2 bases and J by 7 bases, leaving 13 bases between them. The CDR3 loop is CASSLTGSGNSPLHF. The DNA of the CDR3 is TGCGCCAGCAGCTTAACGGGTAGTGGGAATTCACCCCTCCACTTT.

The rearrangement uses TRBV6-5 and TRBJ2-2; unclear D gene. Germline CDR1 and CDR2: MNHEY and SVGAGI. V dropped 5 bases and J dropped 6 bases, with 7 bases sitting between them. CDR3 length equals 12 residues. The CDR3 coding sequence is TGTGCCAGCAGTCCCATCTCCGGGGAGCTGTTTTTT. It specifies CASSPISGELFF.

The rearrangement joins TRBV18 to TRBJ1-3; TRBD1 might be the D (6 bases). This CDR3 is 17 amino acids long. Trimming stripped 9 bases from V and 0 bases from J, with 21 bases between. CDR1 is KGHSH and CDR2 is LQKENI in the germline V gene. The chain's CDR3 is CASRAKVGQPSGNTIYF. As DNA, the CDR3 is TGTGCCAGTAGAGCGAAGGTCGGACAGCCCTCTGGAAACACCATATATTTT.

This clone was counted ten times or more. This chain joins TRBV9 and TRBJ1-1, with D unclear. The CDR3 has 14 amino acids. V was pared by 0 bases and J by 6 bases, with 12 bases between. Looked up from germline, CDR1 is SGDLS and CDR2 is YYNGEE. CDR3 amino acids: CASSVVATRSEAFF. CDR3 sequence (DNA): TGTGCCAGCAGCGTAGTGGCGACCCGTTCTGAAGCTTTCTTT.

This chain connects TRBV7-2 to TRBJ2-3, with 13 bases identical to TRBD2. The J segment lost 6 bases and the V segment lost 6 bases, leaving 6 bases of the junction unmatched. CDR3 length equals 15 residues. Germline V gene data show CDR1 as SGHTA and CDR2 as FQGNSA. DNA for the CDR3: TGTGCCAGCAGGCAGACTAGCGGGAGGACCGATACGCAGTATTTT. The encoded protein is CASRQTSGRTDTQYF. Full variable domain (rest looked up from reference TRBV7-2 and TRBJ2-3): GAGVSQSPSNKVTEKGKDVELRCDPISGHTALYWYRQSLGQGLEFLIYFQGNSAPDKSGLPSDRFSAERTGGSVSTLTIQRTQQEDSAVYLCASRQTSGRTDTQYFGPGTRLTVL.

The CDR3 DNA is TGTGCCAGCAGCTCCACAGGAACTAATGAAAAACTGTTTTTT. Encoded protein: CASSSTGTNEKLFF. The V and J genes are TRBV7-9 and TRBJ1-4; the D gene is possibly TRBD1 (5 bases). V lost 4 bases and J 1 base, leaving 7 bases between the germline ends. CDR1 is SEHNR and CDR2 is FQNEAQ in the germline V gene (reference sequence). This CDR3 has 14 amino acids. Based on the CDR3 plus reference TRBV7-9 and TRBJ1-4, the full variable domain is DTGVSQNPRHKITKRGQNVTFRCDPISEHNRLYWYRQTLGQGPEFLTYFQNEAQLEKSRLLSDRFSAERPKGSFSTLEIQRTEQGDSAMYLCASSSTGTNEKLFFGSGTQLSVL.

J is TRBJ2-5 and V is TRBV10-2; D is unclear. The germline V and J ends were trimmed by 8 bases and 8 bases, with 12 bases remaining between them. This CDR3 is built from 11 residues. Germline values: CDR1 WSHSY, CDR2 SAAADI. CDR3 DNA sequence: TGCGCCAGCGGAGTGGGCGGAACCCAGTACTTC. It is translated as CASGVGGTQYF.

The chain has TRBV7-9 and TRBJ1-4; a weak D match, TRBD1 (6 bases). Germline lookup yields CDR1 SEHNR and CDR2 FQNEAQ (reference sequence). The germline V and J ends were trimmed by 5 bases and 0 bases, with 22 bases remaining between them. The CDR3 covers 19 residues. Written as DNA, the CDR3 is TGTGCCAGCAGCGCCGGACGGGGGGGGACATTTGCAACTAATGAAAAACTGTTTTTT. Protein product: CASSAGRGGTFATNEKLFF. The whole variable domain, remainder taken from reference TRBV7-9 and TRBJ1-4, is DTGVSQNPRHKITKRGQNVTFRCDPISEHNRLYWYRQTLGQGPEFLTYFQNEAQLEKSRLLSDRFSAERPKGSFSTLEIQRTEQGDSAMYLCASSAGRGGTFATNEKLFFGSGTQLSVL.

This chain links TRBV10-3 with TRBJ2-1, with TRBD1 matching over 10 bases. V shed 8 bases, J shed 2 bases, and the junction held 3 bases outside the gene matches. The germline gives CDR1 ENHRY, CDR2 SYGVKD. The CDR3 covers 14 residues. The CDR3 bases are TGTGCCATCGGCGGACAGGGGGCCTACAATGAGCAGTTCTTC. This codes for CAIGGQGAYNEQFF.

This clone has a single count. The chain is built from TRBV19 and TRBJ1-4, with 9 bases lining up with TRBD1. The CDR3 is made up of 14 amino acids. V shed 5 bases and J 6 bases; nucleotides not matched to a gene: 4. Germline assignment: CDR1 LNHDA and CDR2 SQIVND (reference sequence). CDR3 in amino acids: CASSFGTGYEKLFF. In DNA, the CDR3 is TGTGCCAGTAGTTTCGGGACAGGGTATGAAAAACTGTTTTTT.

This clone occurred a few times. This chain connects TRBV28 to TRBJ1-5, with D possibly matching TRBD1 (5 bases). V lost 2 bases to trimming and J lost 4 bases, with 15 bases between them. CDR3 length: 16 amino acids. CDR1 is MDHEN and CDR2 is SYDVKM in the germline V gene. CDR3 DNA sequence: TGTGCCAGCAGTTTAGGCGGCAGGGCTGGGAATCAGCCCCAGCATTTT. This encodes CASSLGGRAGNQPQHF.

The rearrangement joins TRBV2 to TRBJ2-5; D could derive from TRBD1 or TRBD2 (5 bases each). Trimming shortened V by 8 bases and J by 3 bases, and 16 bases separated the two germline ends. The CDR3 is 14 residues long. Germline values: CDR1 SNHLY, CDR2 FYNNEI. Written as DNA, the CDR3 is TGTGCCAGCGGTCGGGGCAGTACTAAAGAGACCCAGTACTTC. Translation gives CASGRGSTKETQYF. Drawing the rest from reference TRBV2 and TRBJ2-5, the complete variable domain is EPEVTQTPSHQVTQMGQEVILRCVPISNHLYFYWYRQILGQKVEFLVSFYNNEISEKSEIFDDQFSVERPDGSNFTLKIRSTKLEDSAMYFCASGRGSTKETQYFGPGTRLLVL.

The CDR3 spells CASSPGTGALDEQFF. CDR3 DNA: TGTGCCAGCAGCCCCGGGACAGGAGCATTGGATGAGCAGTTCTTC. The chain couples TRBV7-2 to TRBJ2-1, with 8 bases aligning to TRBD1. The V and J ends lost 5 bases and 8 bases, in that order; junction bases with no gene match: 11. CDR3 length: 15 amino acids. Germline V gene sequence: CDR1 SGHTA, CDR2 FQGNSA.

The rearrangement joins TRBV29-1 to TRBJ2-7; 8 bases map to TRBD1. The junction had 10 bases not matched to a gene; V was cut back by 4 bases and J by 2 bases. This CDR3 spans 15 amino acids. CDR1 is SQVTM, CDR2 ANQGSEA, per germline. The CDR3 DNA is TGCAGCGTTGGTTCCGGGGCCAGGGGGCCCTACGAGCAGTACTTC. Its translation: CSVGSGARGPYEQYF.